This TCR beta chain was sequenced for a study of T cell clonality in common variable immunodeficiency. Findings and limits, study-wide: Common variable immunodeficiency TCR beta sequences reportedly had fewer deletions and N-nucleotide insertions.

Repertoires were generated with immunoSEQ multiplex PCR, while TCRdb's copy carries only in-frame clones and drops some. The sample includes 25,000 or so clones, none of them occurring once. This CDR3 is built from 14 residues. Germline lookup yields CDR1 MNHEY and CDR2 SVGEGT. Trimming removed 8 bases from V and 9 bases from J; junction bases left unmatched: 13. For this clone: The target antigen is unknown. The CDR3 goes on 3 residues after the read ends, and that part is filled in from the germline J gene.

This TCR derives from a human donor with common variable immunodeficiency. The V gene is TRBV6-2 or TRBV6-3, the J gene TRBJ1-5; TRBD1 aligns across 7 bases. Sequences were obtained from peripheral blood mononuclear cells. CDR3 sequence: CASLSSGGLRPQHF. Incomplete CDR3 DNA: TGTGCCAGCTTATCTTCAGGGGGGTTACGGCCC.